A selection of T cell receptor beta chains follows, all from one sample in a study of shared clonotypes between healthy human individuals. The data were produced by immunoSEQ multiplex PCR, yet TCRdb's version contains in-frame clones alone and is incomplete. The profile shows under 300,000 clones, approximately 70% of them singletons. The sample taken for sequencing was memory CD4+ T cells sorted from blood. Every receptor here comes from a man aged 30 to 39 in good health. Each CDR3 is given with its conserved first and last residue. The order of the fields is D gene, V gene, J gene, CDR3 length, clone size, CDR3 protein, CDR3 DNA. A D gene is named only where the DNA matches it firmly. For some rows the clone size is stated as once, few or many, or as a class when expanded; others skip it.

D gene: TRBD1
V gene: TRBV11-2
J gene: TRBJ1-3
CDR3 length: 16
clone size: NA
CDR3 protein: CASRRQGAYPGNTIYF
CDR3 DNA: TGTGCCAGCAGGAGACAGGGGGCCTACCCTGGAAACACCATATATTTT

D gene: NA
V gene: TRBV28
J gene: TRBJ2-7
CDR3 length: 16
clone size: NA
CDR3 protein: CASISVGTGAGYEQYF
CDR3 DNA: TGTGCCAGCATTTCCGTGGGGACCGGGGCTGGCTACGAGCAGTACTTC

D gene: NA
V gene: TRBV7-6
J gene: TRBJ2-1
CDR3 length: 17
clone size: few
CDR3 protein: CASSFKTGVSSYNEQFF
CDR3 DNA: TGTGCCAGCAGCTTTAAGACAGGCGTCAGCTCCTACAATGAGCAGTTCTTC

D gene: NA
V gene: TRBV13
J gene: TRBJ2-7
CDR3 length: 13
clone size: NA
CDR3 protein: CASSLFSSDEQYF
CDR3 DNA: TGTGCCAGCAGCTTATTTAGCTCGGACGAGCAGTACTTC

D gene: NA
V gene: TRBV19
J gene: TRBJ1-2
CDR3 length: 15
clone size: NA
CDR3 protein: CASSTSWGFGYGYTF
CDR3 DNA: TGTGCCAGTAGTACCTCATGGGGGTTTGGGTATGGCTACACCTTC

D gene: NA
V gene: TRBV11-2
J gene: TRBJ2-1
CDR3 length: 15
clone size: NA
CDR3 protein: CASSLGGIVYNEQFF
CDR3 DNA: TGTGCCAGCAGCTTAGGCGGGATAGTCTACAATGAGCAGTTCTTC

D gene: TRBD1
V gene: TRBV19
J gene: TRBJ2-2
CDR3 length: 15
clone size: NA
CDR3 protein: CASSDQGTGAGELFF
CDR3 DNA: TGTGCCAGTAGCGACCAGGGGACAGGGGCCGGGGAGCTGTTTTTT

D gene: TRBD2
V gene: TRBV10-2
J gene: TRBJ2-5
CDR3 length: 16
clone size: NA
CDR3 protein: CASSGKGGGSRETQYF
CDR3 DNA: TGCGCCAGCAGTGGAAAGGGAGGCGGGAGCAGAGAGACCCAGTACTTC

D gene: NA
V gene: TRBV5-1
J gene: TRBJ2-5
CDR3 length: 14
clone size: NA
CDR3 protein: CASSPRPSEETQYF
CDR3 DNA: TGTGCCAGCAGTCCCCGCCCGAGTGAGGAGACCCAGTACTTC

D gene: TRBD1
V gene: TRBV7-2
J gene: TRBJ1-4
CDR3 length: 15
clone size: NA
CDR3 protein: CASSHGTGFGEKLFF
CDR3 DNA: TGTGCCAGCAGCCACGGGACAGGATTCGGTGAAAAACTGTTTTTT

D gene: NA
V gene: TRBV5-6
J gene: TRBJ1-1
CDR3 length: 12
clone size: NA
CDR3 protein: CASSSFGPEAFF
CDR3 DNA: TGTGCCAGCAGCTCTTTCGGCCCTGAAGCTTTCTTT

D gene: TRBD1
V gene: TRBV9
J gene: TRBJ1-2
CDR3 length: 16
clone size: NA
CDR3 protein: CASSVQTADRGDGYTF
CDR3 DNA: TGTGCCAGCAGCGTTCAAACGGCAGACAGGGGTGACGGCTACACCTTC

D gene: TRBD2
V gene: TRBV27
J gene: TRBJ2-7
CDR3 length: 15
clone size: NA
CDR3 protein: CASSFAAGVVYEQYF
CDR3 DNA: TGTGCCAGCAGTTTTGCGGCGGGAGTGGTCTACGAGCAGTACTTC

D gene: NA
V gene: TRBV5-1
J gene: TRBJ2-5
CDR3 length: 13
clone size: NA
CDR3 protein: CASSPDNQETQYF
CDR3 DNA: TGCGCCAGCAGCCCGGACAACCAAGAGACCCAGTACTTC

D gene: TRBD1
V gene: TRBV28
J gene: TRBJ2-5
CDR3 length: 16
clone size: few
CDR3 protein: CASIPGGDRTPGTQYF
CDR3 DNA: TGTGCCAGCATTCCCGGTGGGGACAGGACGCCGGGGACCCAGTACTTC

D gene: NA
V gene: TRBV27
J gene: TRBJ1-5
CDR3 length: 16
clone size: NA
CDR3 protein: CASSQIPGESNQPQHF
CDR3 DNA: TGTGCCAGCAGTCAAATCCCGGGTGAGTCCAATCAGCCCCAGCATTTT

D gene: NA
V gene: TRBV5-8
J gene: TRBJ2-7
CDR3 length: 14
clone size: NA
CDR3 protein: CASSTRAYSYEQYF
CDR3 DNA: TGTGCCAGCAGCACTAGGGCCTACTCCTACGAGCAGTACTTC

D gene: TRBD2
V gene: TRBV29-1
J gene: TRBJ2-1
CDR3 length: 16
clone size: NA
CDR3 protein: CSVEGTSGRAENEQFF
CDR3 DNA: TGCAGCGTTGAGGGGACTAGCGGGAGGGCCGAGAATGAGCAGTTCTTC

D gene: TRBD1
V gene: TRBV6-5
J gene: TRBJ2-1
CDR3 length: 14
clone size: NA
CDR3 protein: CASSNRGQGARRFF
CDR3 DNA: TGTGCCAGCAGCAACCGGGGACAGGGGGCGCGCAGGTTCTTC

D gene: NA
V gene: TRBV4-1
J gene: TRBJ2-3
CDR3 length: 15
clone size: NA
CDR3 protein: CASSLAPPGGSTQYF
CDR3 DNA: TGCGCCAGCAGCCTTGCCCCGCCCGGTGGGTCCACGCAGTATTTT

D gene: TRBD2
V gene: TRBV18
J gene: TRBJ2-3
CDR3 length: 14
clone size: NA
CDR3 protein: CASSQTSGLDTQYF
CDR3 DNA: TGTGCCAGCTCACAAACTAGCGGCCTTGATACGCAGTATTTT

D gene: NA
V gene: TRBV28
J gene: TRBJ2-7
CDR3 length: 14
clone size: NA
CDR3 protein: CASSLLERRREQYF
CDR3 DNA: TGTGCCAGCAGTTTGCTTGAGAGGCGACGGGAGCAGTACTTC

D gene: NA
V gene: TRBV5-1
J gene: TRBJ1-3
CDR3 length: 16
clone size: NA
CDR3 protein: CASSLGGLNSGNTIYF
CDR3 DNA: TGCGCCAGCAGCTTGGGGGGACTCAACTCTGGAAACACCATATATTTT

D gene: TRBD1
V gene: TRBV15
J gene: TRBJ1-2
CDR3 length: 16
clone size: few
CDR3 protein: CATSRDFWGQGHGYTF
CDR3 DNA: TGTGCCACCAGCAGAGATTTCTGGGGACAGGGTCATGGCTACACCTTC

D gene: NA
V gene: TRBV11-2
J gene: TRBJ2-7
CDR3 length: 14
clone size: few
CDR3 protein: CASSLDWSSYEQYF
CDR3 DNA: TGTGCCAGCAGCTTGGACTGGTCGTCCTACGAGCAGTACTTC

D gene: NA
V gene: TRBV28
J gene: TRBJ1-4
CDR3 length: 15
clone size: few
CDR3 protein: CAIRDRRAGGEKLFF
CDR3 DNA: TGTGCCATCCGGGACCGCCGCGCGGGGGGTGAAAAACTGTTTTTT

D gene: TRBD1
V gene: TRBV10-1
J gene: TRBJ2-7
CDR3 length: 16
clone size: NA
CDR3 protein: CASSGSLGQGAGEQYF
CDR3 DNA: TGCGCCAGCAGTGGTTCCCTCGGACAGGGGGCTGGGGAGCAGTACTTC

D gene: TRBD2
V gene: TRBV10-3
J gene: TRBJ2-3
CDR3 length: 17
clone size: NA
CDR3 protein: CAISETRSEGGRDTQYF
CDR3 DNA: TGTGCCATCAGTGAGACTCGATCGGAGGGAGGGAGGGATACGCAGTATTTT

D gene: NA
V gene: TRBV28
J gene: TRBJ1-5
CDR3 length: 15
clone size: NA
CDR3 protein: CASSFSREFRQPQHF
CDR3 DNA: TGTGCCAGCAGTTTTAGCCGGGAGTTTCGTCAGCCCCAGCATTTT

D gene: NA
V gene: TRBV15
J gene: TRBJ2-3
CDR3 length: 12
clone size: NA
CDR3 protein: CATSGQSDTQYF
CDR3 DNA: TGTGCCACCAGCGGTCAATCAGATACGCAGTATTTT

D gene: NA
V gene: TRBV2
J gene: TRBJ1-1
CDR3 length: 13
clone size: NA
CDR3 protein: CASSKVENTEAFF
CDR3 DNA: TGTGCCAGCAGCAAAGTAGAGAACACTGAAGCTTTCTTT

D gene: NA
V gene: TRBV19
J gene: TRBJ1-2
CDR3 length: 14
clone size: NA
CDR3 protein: CASSIDGQIYGYTF
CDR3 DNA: TGTGCCAGTAGTATAGATGGGCAGATCTATGGCTACACCTTC

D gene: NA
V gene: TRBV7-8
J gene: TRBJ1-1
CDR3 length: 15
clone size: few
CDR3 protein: CASSPSRTRNTEAFF
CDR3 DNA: TGTGCCAGCAGCCCATCCCGAACAAGGAACACTGAAGCTTTCTTT

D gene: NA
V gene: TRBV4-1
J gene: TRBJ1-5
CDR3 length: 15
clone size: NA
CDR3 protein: CASSRSRDAYQPQHF
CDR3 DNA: TGCGCCAGCAGTCGTTCACGGGACGCCTATCAGCCCCAGCATTTT

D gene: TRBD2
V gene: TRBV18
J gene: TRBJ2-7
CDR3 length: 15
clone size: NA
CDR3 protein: CASSPLWGRAYEQYF
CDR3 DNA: TGTGCCAGCTCACCACTTTGGGGGAGGGCCTACGAGCAGTACTTC

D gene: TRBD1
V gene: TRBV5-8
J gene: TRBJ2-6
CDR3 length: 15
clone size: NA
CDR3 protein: CASSWTGAGANVLTF
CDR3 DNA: TGTGCCAGCAGCTGGACAGGGGCTGGGGCCAACGTCCTGACTTTC

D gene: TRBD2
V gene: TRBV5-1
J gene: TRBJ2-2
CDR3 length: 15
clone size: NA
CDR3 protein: CASSARTSGGGELFF
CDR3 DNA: TGCGCCAGCAGCGCCCGGACTAGCGGGGGCGGGGAGCTGTTTTTT

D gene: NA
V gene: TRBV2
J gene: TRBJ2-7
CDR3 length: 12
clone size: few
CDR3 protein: CASRTGTYEQYF
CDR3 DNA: TGTGCCAGCCGAACAGGGACCTACGAGCAGTACTTC

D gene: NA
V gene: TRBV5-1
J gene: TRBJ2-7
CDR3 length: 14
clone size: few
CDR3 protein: CASKALTGAYEQYF
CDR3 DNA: TGCGCCAGCAAGGCCCTGACAGGTGCCTACGAGCAGTACTTC

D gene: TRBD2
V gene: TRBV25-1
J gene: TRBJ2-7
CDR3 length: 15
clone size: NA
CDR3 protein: CASSAVAGEGYEQYF
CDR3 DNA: TGTGCCAGCAGTGCGGTAGCGGGAGAAGGCTACGAGCAGTACTTC

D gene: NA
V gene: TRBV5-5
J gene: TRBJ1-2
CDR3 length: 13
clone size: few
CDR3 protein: CASSSMGNYGYTF
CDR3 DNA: TGTGCCAGCAGCTCAATGGGGAACTATGGCTACACCTTC

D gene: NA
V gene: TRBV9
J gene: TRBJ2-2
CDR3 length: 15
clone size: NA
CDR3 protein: CASSARTGGSGELFF
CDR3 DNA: TGTGCCAGCAGCGCCCGGACGGGTGGGTCCGGGGAGCTGTTTTTT

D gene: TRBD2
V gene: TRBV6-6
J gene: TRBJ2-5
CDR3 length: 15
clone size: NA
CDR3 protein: CASSYAGGFQETQYF
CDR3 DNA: TGTGCCAGCAGTTACGCGGGAGGGTTCCAAGAGACCCAGTACTTC

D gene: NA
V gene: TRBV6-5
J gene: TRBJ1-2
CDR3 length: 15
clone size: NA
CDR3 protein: CASSYWAGADGGYTF
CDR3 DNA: TGTGCCAGCAGTTACTGGGCAGGGGCTGATGGTGGCTACACCTTC

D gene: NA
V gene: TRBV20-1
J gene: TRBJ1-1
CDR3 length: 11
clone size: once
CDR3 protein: CSASENTEAFF
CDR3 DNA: TGCAGTGCTAGTGAGAACACTGAAGCTTTCTTT

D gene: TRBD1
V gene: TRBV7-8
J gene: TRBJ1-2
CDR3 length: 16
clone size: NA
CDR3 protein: CASSLVTDRGKNGYTF
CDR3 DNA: TGTGCCAGCAGCTTAGTGACTGACAGGGGAAAGAATGGCTACACCTTC

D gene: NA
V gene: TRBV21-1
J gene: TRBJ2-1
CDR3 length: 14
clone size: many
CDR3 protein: CASSNRDSANEQFF
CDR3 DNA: TGTGCCAGCAGCAACAGGGACAGCGCCAATGAGCAGTTCTTC

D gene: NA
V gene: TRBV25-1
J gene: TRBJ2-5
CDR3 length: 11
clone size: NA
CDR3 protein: CASSESKTQYF
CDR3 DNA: TGTGCCAGCAGTGAGTCGAAGACCCAGTACTTC

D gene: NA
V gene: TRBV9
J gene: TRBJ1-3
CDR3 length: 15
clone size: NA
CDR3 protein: CASSVQGSGGNTIYF
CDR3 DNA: TGTGCCAGCAGCGTACAGGGCTCGGGGGGAAACACCATATATTTT

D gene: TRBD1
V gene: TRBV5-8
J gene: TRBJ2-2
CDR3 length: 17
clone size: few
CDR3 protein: CASPRGRPIVDTGELFF
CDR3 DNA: TGTGCCAGCCCGAGGGGGCGCCCTATAGTGGACACCGGGGAGCTGTTTTTT

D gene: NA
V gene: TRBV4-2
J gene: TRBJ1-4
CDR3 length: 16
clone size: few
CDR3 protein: CASSSSPGQTNEKLFF
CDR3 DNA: TGTGCCAGCAGCTCATCCCCCGGACAGACTAATGAAAAACTGTTTTTT

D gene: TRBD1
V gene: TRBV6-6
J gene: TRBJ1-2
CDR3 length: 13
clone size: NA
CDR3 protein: CASGGDSRYGYTF
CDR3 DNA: TGTGCCAGCGGCGGGGACAGTCGATATGGCTACACCTTC

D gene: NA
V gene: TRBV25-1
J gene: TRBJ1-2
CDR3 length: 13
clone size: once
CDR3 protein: CASSSGRDYGYTF
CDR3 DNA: TGTGCCAGCAGCTCGGGACGTGACTATGGCTACACCTTC

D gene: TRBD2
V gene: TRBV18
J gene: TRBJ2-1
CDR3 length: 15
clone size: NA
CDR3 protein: CASSPPVAGAYEQFF
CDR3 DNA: TGTGCCAGCTCACCACCGGTAGCGGGAGCCTATGAGCAGTTCTTC

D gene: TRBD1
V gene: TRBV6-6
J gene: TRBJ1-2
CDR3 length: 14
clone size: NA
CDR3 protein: CASSRQGPDYGYTF
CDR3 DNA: TGTGCCAGCAGTCGACAGGGGCCTGACTATGGCTACACCTTC

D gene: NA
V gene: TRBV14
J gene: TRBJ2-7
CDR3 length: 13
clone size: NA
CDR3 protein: CASSQDWDYEQYF
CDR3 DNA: TGTGCCAGCAGCCAAGACTGGGACTACGAGCAGTACTTC